This note documents a single T cell receptor (beta chain) sequence. What it binds is unknown. Healthy Caucasians supplied all donations. The data stem from a study of identical twins. Study-wide results and limits: Within twin pairs, the out-of-frame alpha sequences they shared showed excess low generation probability. A lower insertion count was a feature of abundant cord blood beta clonotypes, with no such feature in memory repertoires.

After template switching added a universal primer site, the resulting cDNA carried unique molecular identifiers. TCRdb recomputed calls from the 5' RACE reads with MiXCR, one row per CDR3 protein. The sample yields 1.5 million to 2 million distinct CDR3 sequences, about 32% seen once. This CDR3 has 14 amino acids. The receptor comes from a newborn girl in good health. V gene TRBV12-3 or TRBV12-4 combines with J gene TRBJ2-1; D uncertain. The J call may not be correct, given that the DNA end is closer to TRBJ2-7. The material sequenced was cord blood. The CDR3 region is CASTLGRLNNEQYF. For the CDR3, the DNA is TGTGCCAGCACCCTCGGGCGGCTCAACAATGAGCAGTACTTC.